What follows describes a single T cell receptor (beta chain). Its antigen remains unknown. Healthy people donating bone marrow made up the donors. Looked up from germline, CDR1 is SGHRS and CDR2 is YFSETQ. Trimming removed 4 bases from V and 4 bases from J; junction bases left unmatched: 4. The CDR3 runs to 14 residues. The data were taken from a study of cytomegalovirus exposure and HLA in healthy donors. Broader study findings: Beyond CMV serostatus, there was no information to go on about immune exposure.

The PCR made use of 60 Vbeta and 13 Jbeta primers. Measured with immunoSEQ multiplex PCR; TCRdb has only the in-frame clones, and not every one. Among about 180,000 clones, 84% were seen once, and the ten largest hold 4.8%. V usage is TRBV5-1 and J usage is TRBJ2-3; 9 bases align to TRBD1. Input material: PBMCs. The clonotype was recovered from a girl aged 5-17 years in good health and CMV-seropositive. CDR3 loop: CASSADRGADTQYF. The CDR3 nucleotides are TGCGCCAGCAGCGCGGACAGGGGTGCAGATACGCAGTATTTT.